The clone carrying this TCR beta chain was picked up many times. The data were taken from a study of T cells in Graves' hyperthyroidism and ophthalmopathy. What was amplified from RNA transcripts were TCR beta CDR3 regions. Researchers ran a first-round RT-PCR on the TCR CDR3 using the HTBI primer set. TCRdb fed the multiplex PCR reads into MiXCR, producing one record per CDR3 protein. The sample consists of 380,000 or so distinct CDR3 sequences, approximately 13% of them appearing once. This CDR3 contains 15 residues. J was trimmed by 0 bases and V by 6 bases; bases with no gene match: 7. Germline V gene data show CDR1 as SEHNR and CDR2 as FQNEAQ (reference sequence).

The sequencing sample was made of blood. This sequence was found in a man aged 25-45 years with Graves' hyperthyroidism that later progressed to Graves' ophthalmopathy. J is TRBJ2-5 and V is TRBV7-9; TRBD1 aligns across 7 bases. The DNA for the CDR3 is TGTGCCAGCAGGCCTCCGGGGACAGACCAAGAGACCCAGTACTTC. Residues: CASRPPGTDQETQYF.